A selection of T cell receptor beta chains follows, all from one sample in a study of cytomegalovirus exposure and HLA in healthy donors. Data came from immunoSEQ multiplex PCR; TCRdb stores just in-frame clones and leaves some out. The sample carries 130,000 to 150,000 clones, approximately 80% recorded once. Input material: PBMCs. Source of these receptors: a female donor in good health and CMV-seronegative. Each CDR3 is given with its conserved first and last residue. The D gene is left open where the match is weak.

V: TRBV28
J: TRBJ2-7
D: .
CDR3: CASSFLEEQYF

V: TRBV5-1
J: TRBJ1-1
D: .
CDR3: CASSLGDRREAFF

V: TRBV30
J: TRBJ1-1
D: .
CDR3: CAWSPGTMNTEAFF

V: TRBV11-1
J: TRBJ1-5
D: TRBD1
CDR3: CASSLDSGTDQPQHF

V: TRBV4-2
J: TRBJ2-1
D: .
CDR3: CASSQDKGGYNEQFF

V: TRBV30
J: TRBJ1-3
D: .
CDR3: CAWSVPYEGRNTIYF

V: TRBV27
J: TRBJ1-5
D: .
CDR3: CASSLRYNQPQHF

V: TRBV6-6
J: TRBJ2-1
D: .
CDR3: CASNDSPYNEQFF

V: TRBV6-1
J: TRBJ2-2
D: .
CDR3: CASSERGSLGELFF

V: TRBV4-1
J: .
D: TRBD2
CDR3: CASSPGLAGVEQYF

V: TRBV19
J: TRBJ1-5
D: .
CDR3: CASSMAQAQPQHF

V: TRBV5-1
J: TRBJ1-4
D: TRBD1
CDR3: CASSPQGQRPEKLFF

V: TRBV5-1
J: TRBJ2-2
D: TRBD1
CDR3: CASKNPGQPVAGELFF

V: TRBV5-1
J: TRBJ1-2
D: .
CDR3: CASSLLGADYGYPF

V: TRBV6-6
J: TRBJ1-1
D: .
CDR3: CASSYPRGEGTEAFF

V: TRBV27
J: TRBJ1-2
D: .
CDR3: CASRLNQNSNYGYPF

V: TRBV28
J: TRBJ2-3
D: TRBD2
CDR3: CASSRLAGITDTQYF

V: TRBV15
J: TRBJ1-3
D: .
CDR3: CATLRGGDGNTIYF

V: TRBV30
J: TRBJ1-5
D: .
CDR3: CAGQFSNQPQHF

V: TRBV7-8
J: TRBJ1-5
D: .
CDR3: CASSLSTALLSNQPQHF

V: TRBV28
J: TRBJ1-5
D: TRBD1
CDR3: CAGTQGSNQPQHF

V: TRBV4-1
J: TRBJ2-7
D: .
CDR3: CASSHSTGAYEQYF

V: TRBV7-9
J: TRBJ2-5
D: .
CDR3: CASSHGGGAQETQYF

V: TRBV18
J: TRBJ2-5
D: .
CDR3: CASSPKLRNIETQYF

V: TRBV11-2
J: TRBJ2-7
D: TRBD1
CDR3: CASSLVGQGLGEQYF

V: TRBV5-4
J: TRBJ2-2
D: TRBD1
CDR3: CASSSGQGNTGELFF

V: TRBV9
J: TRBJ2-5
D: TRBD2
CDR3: CASSRSGGSGETQYF

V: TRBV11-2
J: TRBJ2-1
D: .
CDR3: CASTPLGAAYNEQFF

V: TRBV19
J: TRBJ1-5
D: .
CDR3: CASSILPTGIEPQHF

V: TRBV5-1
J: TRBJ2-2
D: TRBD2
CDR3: CASSFGLAGGRTGELFF

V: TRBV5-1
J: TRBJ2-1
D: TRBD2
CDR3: CASSLVAGGPSNEQFF

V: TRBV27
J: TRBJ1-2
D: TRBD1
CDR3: CASSFLPGQGEDYGYTF

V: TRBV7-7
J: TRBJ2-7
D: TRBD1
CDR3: CASSFLNRGTQLPNEQYF

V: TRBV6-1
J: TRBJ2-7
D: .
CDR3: CASSRTATSYEQYF

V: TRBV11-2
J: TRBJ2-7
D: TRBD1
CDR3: CASSWDRGSFYEQYF

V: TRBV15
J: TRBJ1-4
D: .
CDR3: CATSRDSNKVEKLFF

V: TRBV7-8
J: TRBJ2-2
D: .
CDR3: CASSSYTGELFF

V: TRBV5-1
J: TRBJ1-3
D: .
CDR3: CASSFSGSGSGNTIYF

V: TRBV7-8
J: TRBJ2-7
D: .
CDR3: CASSPPGAYEQYF

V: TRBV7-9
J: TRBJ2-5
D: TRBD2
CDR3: CASSFSGGQETQYF

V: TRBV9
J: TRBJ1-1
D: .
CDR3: CASSPHHRTEAFF

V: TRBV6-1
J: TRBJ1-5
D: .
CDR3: CASRDSLNQPQHF

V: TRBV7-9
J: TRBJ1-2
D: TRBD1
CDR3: CASSFFRGTVSNYGYTF

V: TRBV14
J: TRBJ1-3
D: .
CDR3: CASSKLQGNTIYF

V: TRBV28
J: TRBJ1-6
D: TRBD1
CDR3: CASSPHRTGRSPLHF

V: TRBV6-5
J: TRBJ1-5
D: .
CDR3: CASSSDWAKQPQHF

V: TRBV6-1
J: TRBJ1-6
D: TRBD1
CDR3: CASMDRGVTNSPLHF

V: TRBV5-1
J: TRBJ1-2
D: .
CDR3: CASSLLPGDGAGYTF

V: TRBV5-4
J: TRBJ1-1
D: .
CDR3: CASSSGQAEAFF

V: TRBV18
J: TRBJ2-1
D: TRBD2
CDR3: CASSPPLVGTSGGIDNEQFF

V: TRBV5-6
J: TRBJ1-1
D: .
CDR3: CASSSLRGPEAFF

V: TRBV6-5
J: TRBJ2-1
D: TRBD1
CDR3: CASNSRDRGFKEQFF

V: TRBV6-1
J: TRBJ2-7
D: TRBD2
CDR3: CASTPSGGPPREQYF

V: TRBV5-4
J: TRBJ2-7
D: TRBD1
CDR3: CASSLKTGGERDEQYF

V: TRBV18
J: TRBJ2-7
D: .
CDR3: CASSPRQATHEQYF

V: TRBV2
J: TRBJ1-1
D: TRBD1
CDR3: CASWDSGVRTEAFF

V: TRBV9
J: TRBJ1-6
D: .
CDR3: CASSVAPTDNSPLHF

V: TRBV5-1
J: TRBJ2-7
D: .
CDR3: CASSLVTGEYEQYF

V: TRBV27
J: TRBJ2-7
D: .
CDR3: CASSVAYEQYF

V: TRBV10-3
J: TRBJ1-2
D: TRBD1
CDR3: CAISYGQGANYGYTF